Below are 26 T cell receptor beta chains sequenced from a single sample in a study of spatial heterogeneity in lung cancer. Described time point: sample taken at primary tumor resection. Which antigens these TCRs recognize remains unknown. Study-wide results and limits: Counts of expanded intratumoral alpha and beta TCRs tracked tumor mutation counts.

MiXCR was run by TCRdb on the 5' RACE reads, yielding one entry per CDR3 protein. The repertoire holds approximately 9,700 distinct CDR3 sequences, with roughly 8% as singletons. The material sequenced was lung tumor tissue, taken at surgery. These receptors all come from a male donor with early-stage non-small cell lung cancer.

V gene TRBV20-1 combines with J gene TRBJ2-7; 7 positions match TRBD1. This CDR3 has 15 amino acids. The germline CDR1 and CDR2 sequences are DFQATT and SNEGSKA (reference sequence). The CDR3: CILGQSPFLPYEQYF. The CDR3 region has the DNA TGCATATTGGGACAGTCCCCTTTCTTGCCCTACGAGCAGTACTTC.

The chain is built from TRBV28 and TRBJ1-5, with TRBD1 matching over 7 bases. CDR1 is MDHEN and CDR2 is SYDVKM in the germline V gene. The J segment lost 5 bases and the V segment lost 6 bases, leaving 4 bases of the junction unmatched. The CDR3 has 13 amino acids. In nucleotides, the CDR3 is TGTGCCAGCAGGGCAGGGGGTGATCAGCCCCAGCATTTT. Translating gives CASRAGGDQPQHF.

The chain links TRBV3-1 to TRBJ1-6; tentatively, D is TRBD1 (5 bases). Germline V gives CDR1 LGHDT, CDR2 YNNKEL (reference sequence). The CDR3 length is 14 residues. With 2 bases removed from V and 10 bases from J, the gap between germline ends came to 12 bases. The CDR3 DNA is TGTGCCAGCAGCCAATGGGACCTATCCTCACCCCTCCACTTT. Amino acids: CASSQWDLSSPLHF.

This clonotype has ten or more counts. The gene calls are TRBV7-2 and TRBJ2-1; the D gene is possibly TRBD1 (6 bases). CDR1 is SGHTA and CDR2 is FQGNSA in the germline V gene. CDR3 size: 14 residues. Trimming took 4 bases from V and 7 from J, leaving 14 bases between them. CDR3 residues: CASSSFFRGNEQFF. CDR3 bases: TGTGCCAGCAGCTCATTCTTCAGGGGAAATGAGCAGTTCTTC.

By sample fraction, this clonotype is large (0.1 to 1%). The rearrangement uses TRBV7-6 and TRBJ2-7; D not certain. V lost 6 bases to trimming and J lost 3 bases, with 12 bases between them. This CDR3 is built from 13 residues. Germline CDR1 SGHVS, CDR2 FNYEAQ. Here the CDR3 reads CASSSGPNYEQYF. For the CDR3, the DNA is TGTGCCAGCAGTTCCGGACCCAACTACGAGCAGTACTTC.

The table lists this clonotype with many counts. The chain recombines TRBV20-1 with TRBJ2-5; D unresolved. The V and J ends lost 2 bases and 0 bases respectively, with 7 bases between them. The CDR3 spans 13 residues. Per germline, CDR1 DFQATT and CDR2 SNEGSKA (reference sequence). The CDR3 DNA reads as TGCAGTGCTAGAACCGCGTACCAAGAGACCCAGTACTTC. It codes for CSARTAYQETQYF.

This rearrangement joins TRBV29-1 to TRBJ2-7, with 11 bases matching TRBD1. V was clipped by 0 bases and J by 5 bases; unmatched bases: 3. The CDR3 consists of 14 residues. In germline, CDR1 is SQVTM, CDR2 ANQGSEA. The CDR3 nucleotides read TGCAGCGTTGAAGATGGACAGGGGGCCCACGAGCAGTACTTC. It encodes CSVEDGQGAHEQYF.

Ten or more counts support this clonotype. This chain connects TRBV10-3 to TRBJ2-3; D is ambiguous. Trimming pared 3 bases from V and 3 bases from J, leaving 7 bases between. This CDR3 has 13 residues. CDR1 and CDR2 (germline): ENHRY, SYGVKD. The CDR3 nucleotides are TGTGCCATCAGTGACCAAAAGACAGATACGCAGTATTTT. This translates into CAISDQKTDTQYF.

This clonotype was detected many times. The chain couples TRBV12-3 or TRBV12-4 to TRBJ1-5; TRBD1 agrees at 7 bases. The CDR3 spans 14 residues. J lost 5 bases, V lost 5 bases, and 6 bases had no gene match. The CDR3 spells CASSHDRADQPQHF. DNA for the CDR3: TGTGCCAGCAGTCACGACAGGGCGGATCAGCCCCAGCATTTT.

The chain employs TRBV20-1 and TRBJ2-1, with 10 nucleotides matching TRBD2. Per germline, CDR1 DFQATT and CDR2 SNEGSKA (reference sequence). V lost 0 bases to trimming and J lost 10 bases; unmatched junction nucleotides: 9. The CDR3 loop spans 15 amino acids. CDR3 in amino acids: CSARDPSGRAREQFF. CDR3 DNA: TGCAGTGCTAGAGATCCCAGCGGGAGGGCAAGAGAGCAGTTCTTC.

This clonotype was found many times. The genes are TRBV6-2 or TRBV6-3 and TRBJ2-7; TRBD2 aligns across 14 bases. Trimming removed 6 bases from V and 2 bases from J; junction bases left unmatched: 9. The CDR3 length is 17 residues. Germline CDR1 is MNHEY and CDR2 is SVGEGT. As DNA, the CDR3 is TGTGCCAGCAGCGGACTCGGGACTAGCGGGAGCCCCTACGAGCAGTACTTC. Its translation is CASSGLGTSGSPYEQYF.

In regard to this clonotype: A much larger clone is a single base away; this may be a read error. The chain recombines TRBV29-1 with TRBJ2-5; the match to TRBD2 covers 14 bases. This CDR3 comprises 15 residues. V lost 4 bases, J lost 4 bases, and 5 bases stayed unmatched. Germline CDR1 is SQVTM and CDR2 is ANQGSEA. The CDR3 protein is CSVVGLAGVSETQYF. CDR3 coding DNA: TGCAGCGTTGTGGGACTAGCGGGAGTATCAGAGACCCAGTACTTC.

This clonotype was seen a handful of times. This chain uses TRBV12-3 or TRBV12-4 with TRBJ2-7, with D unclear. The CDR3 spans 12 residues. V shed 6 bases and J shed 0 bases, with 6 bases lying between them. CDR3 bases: TGTGCCAGCAGCTCAATCTCCTACGAGCAGTACTTC. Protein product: CASSSISYEQYF.

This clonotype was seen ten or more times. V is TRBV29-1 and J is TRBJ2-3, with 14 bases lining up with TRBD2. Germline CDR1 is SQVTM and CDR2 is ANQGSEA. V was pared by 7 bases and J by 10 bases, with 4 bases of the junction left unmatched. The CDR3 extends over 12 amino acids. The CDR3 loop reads CSAPGLAGAQYF. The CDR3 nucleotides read TGCAGCGCTCCGGGACTAGCGGGAGCGCAGTATTTT.

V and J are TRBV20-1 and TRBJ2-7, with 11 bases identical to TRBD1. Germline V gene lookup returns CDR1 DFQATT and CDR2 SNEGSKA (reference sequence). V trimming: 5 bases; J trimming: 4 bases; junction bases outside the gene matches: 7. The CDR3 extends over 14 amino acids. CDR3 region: CSAATGTGGYEQYF. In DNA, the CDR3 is TGCAGTGCTGCAACCGGGACAGGGGGTTACGAGCAGTACTTC.

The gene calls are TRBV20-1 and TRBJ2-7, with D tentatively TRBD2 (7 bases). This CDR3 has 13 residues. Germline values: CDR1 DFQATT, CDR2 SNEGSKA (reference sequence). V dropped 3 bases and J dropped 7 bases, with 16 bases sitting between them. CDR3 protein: CSASPQGGGEQYF. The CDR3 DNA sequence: TGCAGTGCTAGCCCTCAAGGGGGAGGGGAGCAGTACTTC.

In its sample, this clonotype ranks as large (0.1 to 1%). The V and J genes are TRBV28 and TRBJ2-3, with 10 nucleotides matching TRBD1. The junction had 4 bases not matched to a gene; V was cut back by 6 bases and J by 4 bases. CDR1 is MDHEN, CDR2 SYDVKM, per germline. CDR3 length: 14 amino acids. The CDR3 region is CASRDRGEADTQYF. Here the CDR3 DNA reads TGTGCCAGCAGGGACAGGGGGGAGGCAGATACGCAGTATTTT.

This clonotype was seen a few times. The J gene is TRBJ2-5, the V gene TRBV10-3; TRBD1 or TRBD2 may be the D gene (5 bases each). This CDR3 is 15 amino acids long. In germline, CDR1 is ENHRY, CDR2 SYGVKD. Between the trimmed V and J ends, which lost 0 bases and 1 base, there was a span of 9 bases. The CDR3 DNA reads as TGTGCCATCAGTGAGTCTGCCGGGGCCCAAGAGACCCAGTACTTC. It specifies CAISESAGAQETQYF.

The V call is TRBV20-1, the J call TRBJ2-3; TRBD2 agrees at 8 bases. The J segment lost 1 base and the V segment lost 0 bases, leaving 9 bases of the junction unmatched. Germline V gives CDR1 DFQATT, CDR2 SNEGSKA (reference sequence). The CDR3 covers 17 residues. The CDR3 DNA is TGCAGTGCTAGAGATGCCGGGGCTAGCGGGCGCACAGATACGCAGTATTTT. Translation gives CSARDAGASGRTDTQYF.

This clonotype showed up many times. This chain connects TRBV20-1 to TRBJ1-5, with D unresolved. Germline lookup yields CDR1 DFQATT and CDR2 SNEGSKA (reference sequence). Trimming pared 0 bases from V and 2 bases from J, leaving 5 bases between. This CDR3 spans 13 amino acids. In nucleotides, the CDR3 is TGCAGTGCTAGAGAGCAGGGCAATCAGCCCCAGCATTTT. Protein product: CSAREQGNQPQHF.

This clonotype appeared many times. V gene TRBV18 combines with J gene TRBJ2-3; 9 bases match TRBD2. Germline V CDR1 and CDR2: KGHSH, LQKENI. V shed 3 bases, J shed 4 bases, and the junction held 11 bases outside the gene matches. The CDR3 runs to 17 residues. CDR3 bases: TGTGCCAGCTCACCGCTTGGACTAGCGAGTGGGGCAGATACGCAGTATTTT. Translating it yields CASSPLGLASGADTQYF.

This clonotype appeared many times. CDR3: CATAAGTTYEQYF. In DNA form, the CDR3 reads TGTGCCACCGCAGCAGGGACTACCTACGAGCAGTACTTC. V usage is TRBV6-5 and J usage is TRBJ2-7; 7 bases line up with TRBD2. The CDR3 runs 13 residues. In germline, CDR1 is MNHEY, CDR2 SVGAGI. J was trimmed by 2 bases and V by 10 bases; bases with no gene match: 8.

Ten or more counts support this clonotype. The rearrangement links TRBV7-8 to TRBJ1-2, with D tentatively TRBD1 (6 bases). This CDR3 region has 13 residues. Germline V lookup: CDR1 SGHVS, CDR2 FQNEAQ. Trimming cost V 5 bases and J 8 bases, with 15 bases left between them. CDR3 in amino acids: CASSKGGQLGYTF. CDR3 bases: TGTGCCAGCAGCAAAGGGGGGCAGTTAGGCTACACCTTC.

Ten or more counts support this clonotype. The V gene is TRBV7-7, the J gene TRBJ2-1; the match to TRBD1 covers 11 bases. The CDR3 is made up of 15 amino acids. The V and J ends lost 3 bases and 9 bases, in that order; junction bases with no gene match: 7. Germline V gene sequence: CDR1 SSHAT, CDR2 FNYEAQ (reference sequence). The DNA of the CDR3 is TGTGCCAGCAGCTTGGACAGGGGGCAAGGGCGTGAGCAGTTCTTC. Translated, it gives CASSLDRGQGREQFF.

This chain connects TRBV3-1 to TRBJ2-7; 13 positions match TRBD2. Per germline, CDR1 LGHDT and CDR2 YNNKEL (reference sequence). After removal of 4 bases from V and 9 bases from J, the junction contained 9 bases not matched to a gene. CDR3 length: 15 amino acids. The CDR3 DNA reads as TGTGCCAGCAGCCCGATGGGACTAGCGGGAAAGGTGCAGTACTTC. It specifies CASSPMGLAGKVQYF.

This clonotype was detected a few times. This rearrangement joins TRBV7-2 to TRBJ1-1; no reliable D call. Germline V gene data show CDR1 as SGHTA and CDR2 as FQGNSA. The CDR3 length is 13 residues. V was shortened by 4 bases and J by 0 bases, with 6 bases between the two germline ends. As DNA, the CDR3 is TGTGCCAGCAGCTGGAGCCTGAACACTGAAGCTTTCTTT. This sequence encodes CASSWSLNTEAFF.